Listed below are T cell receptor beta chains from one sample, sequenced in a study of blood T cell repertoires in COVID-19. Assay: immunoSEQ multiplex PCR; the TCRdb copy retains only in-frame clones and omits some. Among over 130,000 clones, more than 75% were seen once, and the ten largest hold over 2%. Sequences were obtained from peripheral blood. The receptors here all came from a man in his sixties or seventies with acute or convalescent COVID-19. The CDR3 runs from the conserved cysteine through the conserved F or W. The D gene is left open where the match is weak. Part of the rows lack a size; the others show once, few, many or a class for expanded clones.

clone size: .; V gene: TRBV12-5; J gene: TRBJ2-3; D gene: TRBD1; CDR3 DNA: TGTGCTTCTGCGGTGGGGACAGGGGGCCTAGATACGCAGTATTTT; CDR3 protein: CASAVGTGGLDTQYF
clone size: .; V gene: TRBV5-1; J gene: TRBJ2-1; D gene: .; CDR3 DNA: TGCGCCAGCAGTCGGGACAACCACTCCTACAATGAGCAGTTCTTC; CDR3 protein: CASSRDNHSYNEQFF
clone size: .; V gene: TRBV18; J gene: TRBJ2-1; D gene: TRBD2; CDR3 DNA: TGTGCCAGCTCACCAGGGACTACCACCTACAATGAGCAGTTCTTC; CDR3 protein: CASSPGTTTYNEQFF
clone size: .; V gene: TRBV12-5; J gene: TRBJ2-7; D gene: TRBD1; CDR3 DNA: TGTGCTAGTGGTTTGGTTACCGGGACAGGGGGCACCTACGAGCAGTACTTC; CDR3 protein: CASGLVTGTGGTYEQYF
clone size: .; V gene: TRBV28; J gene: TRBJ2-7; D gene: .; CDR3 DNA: TGTGCCAGCAGTTTTTCTCTAGCGACCCTCTCCTACGAGCAGTACTTC; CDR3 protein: CASSFSLATLSYEQYF
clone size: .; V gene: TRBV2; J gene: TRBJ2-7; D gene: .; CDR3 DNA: TGTGCCAGCAGTGGGCGCTCAGGGGCTACCCACGAGCAGTACTTC; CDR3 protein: CASSGRSGATHEQYF
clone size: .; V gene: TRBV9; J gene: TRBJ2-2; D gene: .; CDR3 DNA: TGTGCCAGCAGCGTAGGTTACAGTATGAACACCGGGGAGCTGTTTTTT; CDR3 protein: CASSVGYSMNTGELFF
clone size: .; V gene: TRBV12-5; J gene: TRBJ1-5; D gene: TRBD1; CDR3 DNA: TGTGCTAGTGGTTTCCTCGGGACAGACAATCAGCCCCAGCATTTT; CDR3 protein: CASGFLGTDNQPQHF
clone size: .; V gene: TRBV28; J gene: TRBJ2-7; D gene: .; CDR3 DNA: TGTGCCAGCAATCCAGGGAGGTACGAGCAGTACTTC; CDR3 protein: CASNPGRYEQYF
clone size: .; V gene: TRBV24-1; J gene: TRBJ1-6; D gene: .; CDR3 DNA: TGTGCCACCAGTGACTCAGGATCACCCCTCCACTTT; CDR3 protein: CATSDSGSPLHF
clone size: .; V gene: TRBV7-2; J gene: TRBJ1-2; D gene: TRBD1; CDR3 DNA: TGTGCCAGCAGCTCCGGGACAGGGGTCTATGGCTACACCTTC; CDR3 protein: CASSSGTGVYGYTF
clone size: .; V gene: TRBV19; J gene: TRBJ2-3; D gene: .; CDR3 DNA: TGTGCCAGTTCACAGGGCACAGATACGCAGTATTTT; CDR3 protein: CASSQGTDTQYF
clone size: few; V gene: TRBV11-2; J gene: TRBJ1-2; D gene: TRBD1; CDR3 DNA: TGTGCCAGCAGGCCGGGACAGGTAGCCGAGGGCTACACCTTC; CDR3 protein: CASRPGQVAEGYTF
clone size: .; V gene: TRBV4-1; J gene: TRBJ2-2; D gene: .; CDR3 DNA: TGCGCCAGCAGCCAAGCTAACACCGGGAAGGTCGGGGAGCTGTTTTTT; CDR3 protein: CASSQANTGKVGELFF
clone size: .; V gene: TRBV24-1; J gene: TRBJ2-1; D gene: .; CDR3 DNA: TGTGCCACCAGTGATTTGGACGGGAAGTACCACAATGAGCAGTTCTTC; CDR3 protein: CATSDLDGKYHNEQFF
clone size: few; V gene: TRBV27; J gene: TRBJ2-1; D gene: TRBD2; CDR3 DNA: TGTGCCAGCAGCTCTAGCGGGAGACATGAGCAGTTCTTC; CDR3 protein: CASSSSGRHEQFF
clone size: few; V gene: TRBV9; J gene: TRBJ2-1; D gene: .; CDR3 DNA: TGTGCCAGCAGCGTAGACAGACAGACAAACAATGAGCAGTTCTTC; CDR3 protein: CASSVDRQTNNEQFF
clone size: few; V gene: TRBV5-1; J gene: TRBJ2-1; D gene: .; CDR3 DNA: TGCGCCAGCAGCTTGGGAGAGCTTTACAATGAGCAGTTCTTC; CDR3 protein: CASSLGELYNEQFF
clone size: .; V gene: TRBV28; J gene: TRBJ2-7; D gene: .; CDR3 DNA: TGTGCCAGCAGTCCCGGCGGGGCCTACGAGCAGTACTTC; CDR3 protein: CASSPGGAYEQYF
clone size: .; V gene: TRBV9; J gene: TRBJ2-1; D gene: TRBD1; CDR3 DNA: TGTGCCAGCAGCGTCCGGGACAGCTACAAAAGCTCCTACAATGAGCAGTTCTTC; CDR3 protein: CASSVRDSYKSSYNEQFF